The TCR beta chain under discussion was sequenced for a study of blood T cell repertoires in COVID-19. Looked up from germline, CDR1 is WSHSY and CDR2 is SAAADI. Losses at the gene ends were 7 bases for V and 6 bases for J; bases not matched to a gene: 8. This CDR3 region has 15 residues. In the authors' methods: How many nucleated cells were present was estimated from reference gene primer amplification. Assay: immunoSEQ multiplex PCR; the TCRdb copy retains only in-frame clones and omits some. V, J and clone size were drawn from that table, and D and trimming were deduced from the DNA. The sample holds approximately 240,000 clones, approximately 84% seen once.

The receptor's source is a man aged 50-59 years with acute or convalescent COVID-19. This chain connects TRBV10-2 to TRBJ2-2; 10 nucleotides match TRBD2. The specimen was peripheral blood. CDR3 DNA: TGCGCCAGCACGATTAGCGGGGGGCAGGCCGGGGAGCTGTTTTTT. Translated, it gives CASTISGGQAGELFF.